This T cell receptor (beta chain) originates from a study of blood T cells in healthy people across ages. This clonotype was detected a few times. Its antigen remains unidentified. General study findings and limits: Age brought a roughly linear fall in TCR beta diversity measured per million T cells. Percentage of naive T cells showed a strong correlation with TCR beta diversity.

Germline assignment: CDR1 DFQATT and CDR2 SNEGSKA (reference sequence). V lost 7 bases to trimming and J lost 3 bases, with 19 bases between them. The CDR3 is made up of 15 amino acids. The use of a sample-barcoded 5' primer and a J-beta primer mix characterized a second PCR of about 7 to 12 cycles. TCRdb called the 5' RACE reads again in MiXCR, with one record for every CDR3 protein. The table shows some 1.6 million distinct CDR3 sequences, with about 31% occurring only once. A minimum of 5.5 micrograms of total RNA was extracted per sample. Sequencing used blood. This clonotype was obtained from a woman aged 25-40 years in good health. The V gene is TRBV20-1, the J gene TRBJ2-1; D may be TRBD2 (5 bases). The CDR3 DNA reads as TGCAGTGGGTGGGCCCCCGACTATCACTACAATGAGCAGTTCTTC. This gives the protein CSGWAPDYHYNEQFF.